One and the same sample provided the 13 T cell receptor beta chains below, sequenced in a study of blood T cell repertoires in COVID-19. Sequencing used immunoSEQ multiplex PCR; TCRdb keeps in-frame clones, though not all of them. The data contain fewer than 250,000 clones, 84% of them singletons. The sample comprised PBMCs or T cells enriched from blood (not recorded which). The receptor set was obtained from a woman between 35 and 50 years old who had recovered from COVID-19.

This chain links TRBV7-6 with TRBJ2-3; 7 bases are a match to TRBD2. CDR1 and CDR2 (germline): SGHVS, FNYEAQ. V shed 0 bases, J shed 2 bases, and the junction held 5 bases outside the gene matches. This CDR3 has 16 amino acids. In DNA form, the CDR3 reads TGTGCCAGCAGCTTAGCAGCTAGCGGCCTCACAGATACGCAGTATTTT. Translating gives CASSLAASGLTDTQYF. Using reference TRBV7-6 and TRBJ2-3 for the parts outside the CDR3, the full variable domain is GAGVSQSPRYKVTKRGQDVALRCDPISGHVSLYWYRQALGQGPEFLTYFNYEAQQDKSGLPNDRFSAERPEGSISTLTIQRTEQRDSAMYRCASSLAASGLTDTQYFGPGTRLTVL.

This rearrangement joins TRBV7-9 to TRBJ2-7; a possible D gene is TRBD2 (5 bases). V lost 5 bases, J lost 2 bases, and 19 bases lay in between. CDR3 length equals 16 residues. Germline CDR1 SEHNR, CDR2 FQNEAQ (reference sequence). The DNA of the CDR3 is TGTGCCAGCAGCACCGAATCTAGCCTACCTACCTACGAGCAGTACTTC. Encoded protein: CASSTESSLPTYEQYF.

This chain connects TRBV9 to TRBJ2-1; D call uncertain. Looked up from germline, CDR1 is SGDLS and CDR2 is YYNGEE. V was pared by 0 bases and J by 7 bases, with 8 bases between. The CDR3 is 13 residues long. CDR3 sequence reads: CASSVDLWNEQFF. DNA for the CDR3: TGTGCCAGCAGCGTAGACTTATGGAATGAGCAGTTCTTC.

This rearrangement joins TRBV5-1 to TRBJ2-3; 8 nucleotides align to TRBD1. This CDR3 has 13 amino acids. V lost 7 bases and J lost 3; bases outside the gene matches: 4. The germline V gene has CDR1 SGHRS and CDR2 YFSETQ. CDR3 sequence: CASGRQGTDTQYF. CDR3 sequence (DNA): TGCGCCAGCGGGCGACAGGGGACAGATACGCAGTATTTT.

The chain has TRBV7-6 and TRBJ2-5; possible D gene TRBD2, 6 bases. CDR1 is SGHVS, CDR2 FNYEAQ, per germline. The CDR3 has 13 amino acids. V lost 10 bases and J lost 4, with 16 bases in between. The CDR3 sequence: CATNDGGGETQYF. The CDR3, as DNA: TGTGCCACCAACGACGGGGGAGGAGAGACCCAGTACTTC.

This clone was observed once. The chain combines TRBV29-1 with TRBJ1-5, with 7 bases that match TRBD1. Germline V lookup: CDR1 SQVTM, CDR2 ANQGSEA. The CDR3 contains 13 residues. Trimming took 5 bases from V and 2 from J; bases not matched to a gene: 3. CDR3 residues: CSVPGQGNQPQHF. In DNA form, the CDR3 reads TGCAGCGTTCCCGGACAGGGCAATCAGCCCCAGCATTTT.

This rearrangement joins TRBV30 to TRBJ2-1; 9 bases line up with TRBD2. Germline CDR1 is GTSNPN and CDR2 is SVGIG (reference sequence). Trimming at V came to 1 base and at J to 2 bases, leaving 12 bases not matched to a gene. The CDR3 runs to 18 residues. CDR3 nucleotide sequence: TGTGCCTGGAGTGGCGCAGCGGGAGGTCCCCCTGCCTACAATGAGCAGTTCTTC. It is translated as CAWSGAAGGPPAYNEQFF.

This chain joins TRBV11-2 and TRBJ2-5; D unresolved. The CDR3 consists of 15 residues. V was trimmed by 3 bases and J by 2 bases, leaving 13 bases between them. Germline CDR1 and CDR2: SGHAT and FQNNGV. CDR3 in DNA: TGTGCCAGCAGCTTCGGCGGTGATTTACAAGAGACCCAGTACTTC. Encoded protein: CASSFGGDLQETQYF.

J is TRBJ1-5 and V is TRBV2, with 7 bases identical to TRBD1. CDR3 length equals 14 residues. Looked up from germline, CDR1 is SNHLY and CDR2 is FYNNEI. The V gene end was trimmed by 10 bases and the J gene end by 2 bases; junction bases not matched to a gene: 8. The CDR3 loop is CATSGGPGNQPQHF. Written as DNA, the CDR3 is TGTGCCACGTCAGGGGGGCCGGGCAATCAGCCCCAGCATTTT.

The CDR3 loop is CASSLGTSGSGAKNIQYF. In DNA form, the CDR3 reads TGTGCCAGCAGCTTAGGGACTAGCGGAAGTGGGGCCAAAAACATTCAGTACTTC. This chain joins TRBV11-3 and TRBJ2-4, with 10 bases identical to TRBD2. Unmatched junction bases numbered 7, after V lost 1 base and J lost 1 base. Germline V gene sequence: CDR1 SGHNT, CDR2 YENEEA. This CDR3 has 18 amino acids.

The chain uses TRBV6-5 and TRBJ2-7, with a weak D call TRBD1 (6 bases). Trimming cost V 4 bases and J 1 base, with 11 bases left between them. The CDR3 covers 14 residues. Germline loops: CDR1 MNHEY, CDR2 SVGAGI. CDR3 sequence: CASSSIGQSYEQYF. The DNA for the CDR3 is TGTGCCAGCAGTTCCATAGGACAGTCCTACGAGCAGTACTTC.

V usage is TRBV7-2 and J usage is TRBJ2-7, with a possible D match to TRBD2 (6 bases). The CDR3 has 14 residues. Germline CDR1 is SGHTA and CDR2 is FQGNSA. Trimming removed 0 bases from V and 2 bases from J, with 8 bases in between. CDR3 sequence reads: CASSLARTTYEQYF. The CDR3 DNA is TGTGCCAGCAGCTTAGCGAGGACTACCTACGAGCAGTACTTC.

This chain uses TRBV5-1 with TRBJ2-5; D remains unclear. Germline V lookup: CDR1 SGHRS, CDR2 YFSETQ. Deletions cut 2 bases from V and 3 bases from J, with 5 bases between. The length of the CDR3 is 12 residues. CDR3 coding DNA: TGCGCCAGCAGCTTTGCAGAAGAGACCCAGTACTTC. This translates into CASSFAEETQYF.